What follows describes a single T cell receptor (beta chain). The antigen it binds to is not known. There are no base qualities to consult, and no much larger clone falls within one base. The data originate from a study of technical replicates of blood from a few donors (dated by TCRdb to about 2017). Receptor amplification or capture employed the immunoSEQ multiplex PCR assay. This immuneACCESS table, as held by TCRdb, lists in-frame sequences with V and J called but not all clones. Of the missing ones, under half trace to an unresolved V gene in checked studies; the others have no known cause. This sample gives tens of thousands of clones in total; 85% to 95% of them show up just once. The ten largest clones take up 0.24% of the sample. After removal of 5 bases from V and 2 bases from J, the junction retains 10 bases not matched to a gene. As encoded in the germline V gene, CDR1 is SGHAT while CDR2 is FQNNGV. There are 16 amino acids in the CDR3, from cysteine to phenylalanine inclusive. Only the CDR3 region is kept as DNA, spanning 48 bases read in frame from base 1.

The sequencing sample was made of T cells isolated from PBMCs. The V gene is TRBV11-2 and the J gene is TRBJ2-5, and TRBD1 matches 8 of the central bases. This TCR was recovered from a human donor in good health. DNA sequence: TGTGCCAGCAGCACCCGGACAGGGCTAAAGCAAGAGACCCAGTACTTC. Its coded protein is CASSTRTGLKQETQYF.